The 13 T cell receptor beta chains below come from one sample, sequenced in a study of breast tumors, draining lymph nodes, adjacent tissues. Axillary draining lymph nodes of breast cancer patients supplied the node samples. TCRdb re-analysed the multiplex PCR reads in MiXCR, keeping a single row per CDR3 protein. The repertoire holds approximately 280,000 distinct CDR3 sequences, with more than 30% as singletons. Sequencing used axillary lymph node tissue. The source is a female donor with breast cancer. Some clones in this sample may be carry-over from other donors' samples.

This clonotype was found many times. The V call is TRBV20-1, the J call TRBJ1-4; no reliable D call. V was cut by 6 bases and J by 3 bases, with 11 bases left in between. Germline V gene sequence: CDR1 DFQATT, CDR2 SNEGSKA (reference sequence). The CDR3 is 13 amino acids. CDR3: CSAPAQANEKLFF. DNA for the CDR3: TGCAGTGCCCCGGCGCAGGCTAATGAAAAACTGTTTTTT.

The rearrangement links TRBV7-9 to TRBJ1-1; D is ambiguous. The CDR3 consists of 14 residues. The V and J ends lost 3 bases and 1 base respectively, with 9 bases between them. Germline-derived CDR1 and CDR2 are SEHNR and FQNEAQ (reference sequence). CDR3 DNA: TGTGCCAGCAGCTTGGTCCGACCGAACACTGAAGCTTTCTTT. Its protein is CASSLVRPNTEAFF.

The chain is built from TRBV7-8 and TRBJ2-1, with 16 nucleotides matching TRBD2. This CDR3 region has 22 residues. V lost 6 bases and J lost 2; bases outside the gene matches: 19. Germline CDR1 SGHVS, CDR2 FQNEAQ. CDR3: CASRSAGTGGLAGGITYNEQFF. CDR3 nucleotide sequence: TGTGCCAGCAGATCGGCCGGGACAGGGGGACTAGCGGGAGGGATTACCTACAATGAGCAGTTCTTC.

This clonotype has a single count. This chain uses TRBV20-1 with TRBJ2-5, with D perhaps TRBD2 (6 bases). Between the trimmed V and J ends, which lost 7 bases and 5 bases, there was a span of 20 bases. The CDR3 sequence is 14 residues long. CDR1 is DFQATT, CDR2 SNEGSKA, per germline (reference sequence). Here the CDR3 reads CSVSPLARGETQYF. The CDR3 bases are TGCAGTGTTAGCCCGCTAGCGAGAGGGGAGACCCAGTACTTC.

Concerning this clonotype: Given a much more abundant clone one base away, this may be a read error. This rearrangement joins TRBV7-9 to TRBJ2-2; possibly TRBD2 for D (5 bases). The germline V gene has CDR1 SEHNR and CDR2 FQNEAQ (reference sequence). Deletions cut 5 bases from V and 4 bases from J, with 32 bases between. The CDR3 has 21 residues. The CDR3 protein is CASSVVVCDMVLCAGTGELFF. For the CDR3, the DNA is TGTGCCAGCAGCGTAGTTGTATGCGATATGGTCCTCTGCGCGGGCACCGGGGAGCTGTTTTTT.

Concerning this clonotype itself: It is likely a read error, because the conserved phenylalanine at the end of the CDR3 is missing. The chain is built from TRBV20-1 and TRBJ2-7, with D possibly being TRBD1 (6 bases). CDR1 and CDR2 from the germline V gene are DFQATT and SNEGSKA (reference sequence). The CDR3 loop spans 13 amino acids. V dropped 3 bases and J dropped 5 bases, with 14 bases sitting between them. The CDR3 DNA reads TGCAGTGCTAGCTGGGGCAGGGGTCACGAGCAGTACCTC. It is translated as CSASWGRGHEQYL.

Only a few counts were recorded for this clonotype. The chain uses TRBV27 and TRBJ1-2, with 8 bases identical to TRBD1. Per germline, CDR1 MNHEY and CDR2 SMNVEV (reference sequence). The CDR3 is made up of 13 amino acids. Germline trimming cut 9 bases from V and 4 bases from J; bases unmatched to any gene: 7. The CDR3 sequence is CARPDREGYGYTF. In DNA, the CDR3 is TGTGCCAGACCGGACAGGGAGGGCTATGGCTACACCTTC.

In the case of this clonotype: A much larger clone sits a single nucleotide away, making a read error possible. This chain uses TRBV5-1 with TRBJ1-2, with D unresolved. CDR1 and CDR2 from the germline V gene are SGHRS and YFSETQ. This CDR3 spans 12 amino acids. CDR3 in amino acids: CASSPTRVGCTF. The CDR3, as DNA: TGCGCCAGCAGCCCCACACGTGTGGGCTGCACCTTC.

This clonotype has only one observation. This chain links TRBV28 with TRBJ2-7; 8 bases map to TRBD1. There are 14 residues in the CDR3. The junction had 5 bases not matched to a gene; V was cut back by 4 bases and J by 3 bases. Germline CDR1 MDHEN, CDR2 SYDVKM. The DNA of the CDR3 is TGTGCCAGCAGTTCAGGGGGCGCACTCTACGAGCAGTACTTC. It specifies CASSSGGALYEQYF.

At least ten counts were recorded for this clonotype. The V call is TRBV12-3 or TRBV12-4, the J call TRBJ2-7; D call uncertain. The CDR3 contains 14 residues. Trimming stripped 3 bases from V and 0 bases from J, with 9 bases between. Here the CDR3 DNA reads TGTGCCAGCAGTTTGAAAGATGGCTCCTACGAGCAGTACTTC. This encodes CASSLKDGSYEQYF.

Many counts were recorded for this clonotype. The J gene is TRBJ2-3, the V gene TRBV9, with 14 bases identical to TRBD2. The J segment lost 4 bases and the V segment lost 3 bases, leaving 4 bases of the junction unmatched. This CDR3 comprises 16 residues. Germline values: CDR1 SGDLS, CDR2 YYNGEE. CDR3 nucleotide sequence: TGTGCCAGCAGCGCCGGACTAGCGGGAGGATCAGATACGCAGTATTTT. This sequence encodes CASSAGLAGGSDTQYF. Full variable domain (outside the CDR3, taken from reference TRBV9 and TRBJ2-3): DSGVTQTPKHLITATGQRVTLRCSPRSGDLSVYWYQQSLDQGLQFLIQYYNGEERAKGNILERFSAQQFPDLHSELNLSSLELGDSALYFCASSAGLAGGSDTQYFGPGTRLTVL.

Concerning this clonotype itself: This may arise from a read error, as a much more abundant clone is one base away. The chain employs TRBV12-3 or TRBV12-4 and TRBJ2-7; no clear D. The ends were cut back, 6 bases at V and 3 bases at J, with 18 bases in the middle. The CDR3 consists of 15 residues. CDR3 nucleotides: TGTGCCAGCAGACAACACGACTCAACAATCTACGAGCAGTACTTC. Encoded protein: CASRQHDSTIYEQYF.

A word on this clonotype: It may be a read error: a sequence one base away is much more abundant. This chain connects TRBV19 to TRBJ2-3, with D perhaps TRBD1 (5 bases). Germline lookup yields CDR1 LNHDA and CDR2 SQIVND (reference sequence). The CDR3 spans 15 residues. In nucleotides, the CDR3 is TGTGCCGGTAGTATAGGGGCGGAATCGACAGATACGCAGTATTTT. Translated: CAGSIGAESTDTQYF.